These T cell receptor beta chains were read from a single sample in a study of blood T cell repertoires in COVID-19. The method was immunoSEQ multiplex PCR; TCRdb's version includes in-frame clones alone and lacks a portion of them. This table holds hundreds of thousands of clones, 90% found once. Sequencing was carried out using PBMCs or T cells enriched from blood (not recorded which). These receptors were collected from a man aged 50-60 years who had been exposed to COVID-19. Each CDR3 is given with its conserved first and last residue. Fields, in order: J gene, D gene, V gene, clone size, CDR3 DNA, CDR3 protein. D genes are given only for firm matches. For some rows the clone size is stated as once, few or many, or as a class when expanded; others skip it.

TRBJ2-7,-,TRBV28,-,TGTGCCAGCAGTTTGCCAGGGGAGGGGTACTCCTACGAGCAGTACTTC,CASSLPGEGYSYEQYF
TRBJ1-2,-,TRBV7-9,-,TGTGCCAGCAGCTTAGGGACAGACTACATTTATGGCTACACCTTC,CASSLGTDYIYGYTF
TRBJ2-5,TRBD2,TRBV7-9,-,TGTGCCAGCAGCTTAGTTCCGACTAGCAAAGAGACCCAGTACTTC,CASSLVPTSKETQYF
TRBJ1-5,-,TRBV3-1/TRBV3-2,-,TGTGCCAGCAGCCAAGATACGGTCGGGAGGCCCCAGCATTTT,CASSQDTVGRPQHF
TRBJ1-1,TRBD1,TRBV7-2,-,TGTGCCAGCAGCTTATTCGGACAGGGTGGTAGTGAAGCTTTCTTT,CASSLFGQGGSEAFF
TRBJ1-1,-,TRBV28,-,TGTGCCAGCAGTTTATGGGGAGGGACACCGATTGAAGCTTTCTTT,CASSLWGGTPIEAFF
TRBJ1-2,-,TRBV5-5,-,TGTGCCAGCAGCTTGGTCGTATTCGATGGCTACACCTTC,CASSLVVFDGYTF
TRBJ2-3,-,TRBV5-6,-,TGTGCCAGCAGCCGTTTCCCTAGCCCCACAGATACGCAGTATTTT,CASSRFPSPTDTQYF
TRBJ2-3,TRBD2,TRBV5-1,-,TGCGCCAGCAGCTTCTGGCTAGCGGGACCCGACACAGATACGCAGTATTTT,CASSFWLAGPDTDTQYF
TRBJ1-4,-,TRBV11-2,-,TGTGCCAGCAGCTTGAGTGGGAGGGCTAATGAAAAACTGTTTTTT,CASSLSGRANEKLFF
TRBJ2-1,-,TRBV4-1,once,TGCGCCAGCAGCCAAGAGGGGCGAGCTACCGAGCGACAGTTCTTC,CASSQEGRATERQFF
TRBJ2-2,-,TRBV9,-,TGTGCCAGCAGCCTAAGGGGGAGGGACCCCGGGGAGCTGTTTTTT,CASSLRGRDPGELFF
TRBJ2-3,-,TRBV29-1,-,TGCAGCGTTGAGGCCTACAGGGCTTTCGGCACAGATACGCAGTATTTT,CSVEAYRAFGTDTQYF
TRBJ1-1,TRBD1,TRBV7-2,-,TGTGCCAGCAGCTTACCCCGGACAGGGGCTAACACTGAAGCTTTCTTT,CASSLPRTGANTEAFF
TRBJ1-2,-,TRBV21-1,-,TGTGCCAGCAGCAGCCCCAGGGGCAGGGATGGCTACACCTTC,CASSSPRGRDGYTF
TRBJ1-4,TRBD1,TRBV24-1,-,TGTGCCACCAGTGATCCAGGACAGGGCAATGAAAAACTGTTTTTT,CATSDPGQGNEKLFF
TRBJ2-1,TRBD2,TRBV28,-,TGTGCCAGCTCGGGGGGGCGCGGGTACAATGAGCAGTTCTTC,CASSGGRGYNEQFF
TRBJ1-4,TRBD1,TRBV7-8,-,TGTGCCAGCAGCTTAGACAGGGGTATGGATGAAAAACTGTTTTTT,CASSLDRGMDEKLFF
TRBJ1-2,TRBD1,TRBV5-1,-,TGCGCCAGCAGCTTGGGGGGACAGAGCAACTATGGCTACACCTTC,CASSLGGQSNYGYTF
TRBJ1-1,-,TRBV6-4,-,TGTGCCAGCAGTGAACAGGGTGGCACTGAAGCTTTCTTT,CASSEQGGTEAFF
TRBJ2-5,TRBD2,TRBV11-2,-,TGTGCCAGCAGCTTAAGCGGGGCGTACCAAGAGACCCAGTACTTC,CASSLSGAYQETQYF
TRBJ2-5,-,TRBV11-2,-,TGTGCCAGCAGCTTAGAGTTACTACATGGGGAGACCCAGTACTTC,CASSLELLHGETQYF